This T cell receptor (beta chain) was captured by sequencing in a study of blood T cell repertoires in COVID-19. The CDR3 totals 15 residues. In germline, CDR1 is SEHNR, CDR2 FQNEAQ (reference sequence). Trimming stripped 1 base from V and 3 bases from J, with 10 bases between. Profiling relied on immunoSEQ multiplex PCR, and the TCRdb table lists in-frame clones only, not all of them. The profile shows 250,000 to 300,000 clones, about 89% of them singletons. The sequence came from a woman in her thirties or forties who had recovered from COVID-19. The sample was PBMCs or T cells enriched from blood (not recorded which). V is TRBV7-9 and J is TRBJ1-3; weak D call: TRBD1 (5 bases). The CDR3 DNA sequence: TGTGCCAGCAGCTTAGGGGGCCGCGGTGGAAACACCATATATTTT. Translating gives CASSLGGRGGNTIYF. The full variable domain, its missing parts supplied by reference TRBV7-9 and TRBJ1-3, is DTGVSQNPRHKITKRGQNVTFRCDPISEHNRLYWYRQTLGQGPEFLTYFQNEAQLEKSRLLSDRFSAERPKGSFSTLEIQRTEQGDSAMYLCASSLGGRGGNTIYFGEGSWLTVV.